These 4 T cell receptor beta chains came from one sample sequenced in a study of T cell responses to AZD1222 COVID-19 vaccine. Profiled with immunoSEQ multiplex PCR; TCRdb holds only in-frame clones, not every one. The sample has about 120,000 clones; roughly 90% are singletons. The specimen comprised peripheral blood, sampled on day 0 of AZD1222 vaccination. These receptors came from an adult in good health.

The rearrangement links TRBV19 to TRBJ2-7; 9 positions agree with TRBD1. The CDR3 loop spans 13 amino acids. Germline trimming cut 9 bases from V and 7 bases from J; bases unmatched to any gene: 10. Germline loops: CDR1 LNHDA, CDR2 SQIVND (reference sequence). The CDR3 is CASEGQGVREQYF. The CDR3 coding sequence is TGTGCCAGCGAGGGACAGGGCGTGAGGGAGCAGTACTTC.

J is TRBJ2-1 and V is TRBV10-3, with TRBD2 matching over 8 bases. CDR3 length: 14 amino acids. After removal of 3 bases from V and 6 bases from J, the junction contained 4 bases not matched to a gene. Germline CDR1 reads ENHRY; CDR2 reads SYGVKD. This chain's CDR3 is CAISDAGRGNEQFF. In DNA form, the CDR3 reads TGTGCCATCAGTGACGCCGGGAGGGGCAATGAGCAGTTCTTC.

CDR3 loop: CASSTQEEVTEAFF. The CDR3 nucleotides read TGTGCCAGCAGCACTCAGGAGGAGGTCACTGAAGCTTTCTTT. This sequence joins TRBV13 and TRBJ1-1; D call uncertain. The ends were cut back, 5 bases at V and 4 bases at J, with 14 bases in the middle. The CDR3 sequence is 14 residues long. In germline, CDR1 is PRHDT, CDR2 FYEKMQ (reference sequence).

The chain links TRBV9 to TRBJ2-3, with 12 bases identical to TRBD2. CDR3 length: 15 residues. Germline CDR1 reads SGDLS; CDR2 reads YYNGEE. With 3 bases clipped from V and 3 bases from J, the junction kept 2 bases outside the gene matches. The CDR3 loop reads CASSALAGGTDTQYF. The CDR3 DNA is TGTGCCAGCAGCGCACTAGCGGGAGGAACAGATACGCAGTATTTT.